The 20 T cell receptor beta chains in this list originate from one sample, sequenced in a study of a mutant IDH1 vaccine in newly diagnosed glioma. Time point meaning: week 47, end of study. Each dose of the vaccine consisted of 300 ug of mutant IDH1 20-mer peptide, with topical imiquimod. Sequencing was performed with immunoSEQ multiplex PCR; in TCRdb, only in-frame clones are kept and a portion is missing. The sample lists fewer than 25,000 clones; more than 70% were seen once. These receptors' targets are unknown. Sequenced here: PBMCs, sampled from a glioma patient whose treatment included an IDH1 peptide vaccine. All receptors derive from a man between 35 and 55 years old with glioma.

The chain employs TRBV9 and TRBJ2-3, with D possibly TRBD2 on 6 matching bases. The CDR3 spans 14 residues. Germline CDR1 and CDR2: SGDLS and YYNGEE. V lost 2 bases, J lost 3 bases, and 10 bases lay in between. In nucleotides, the CDR3 is TGTGCCAGCAGCGTGGAGGGATCGACAGATACGCAGTATTTT. Translated, it gives CASSVEGSTDTQYF.

The V gene is TRBV7-2, the J gene TRBJ1-5; D is ambiguous. Trimming removed 6 bases at V and 5 bases at J, with 11 bases between. Germline V CDR1 and CDR2: SGHTA, FQGNSA. CDR3 length: 13 residues. Here the CDR3 DNA reads TGTGCCAGCAGTCCAAACGGGGATCAGCCCCAGCATTTT. Translated, it gives CASSPNGDQPQHF.

J is TRBJ2-7 and V is TRBV5-1; 8 bases are a match to TRBD1. Trimming cost V 1 base and J 3 bases; bases outside gene matches: 6. The CDR3 runs 15 residues. Germline V lookup: CDR1 SGHRS, CDR2 YFSETQ. This CDR3 is CASSLHTGGLYEQYF. DNA for the CDR3: TGCGCCAGCAGCTTGCACACAGGGGGGCTCTACGAGCAGTACTTC. Together with reference TRBV5-1 and TRBJ2-7, the CDR3 gives the full variable domain: KAGVTQTPRYLIKTRGQQVTLSCSPISGHRSVSWYQQTPGQGLQFLFEYFSETQRNKGNFPGRFSGRQFSNSRSEMNVSTLELGDSALYLCASSLHTGGLYEQYFGPGTRLTVT.

The chain links TRBV7-9 to TRBJ2-5, with 10 bases aligning to TRBD2. The trim removed 6 bases at V and 5 bases at J, leaving 6 bases unmatched. This CDR3 has 14 amino acids. From germline, CDR1 is SEHNR and CDR2 FQNEAQ (reference sequence). The CDR3 sequence is CASSPSGGVETQYF. In DNA form, the CDR3 reads TGTGCCAGCAGTCCTAGCGGGGGCGTTGAGACCCAGTACTTC.

The rearrangement uses TRBV11-3 and TRBJ2-3; possible D gene TRBD2, 5 bases. The CDR3 consists of 15 residues. Germline CDR1 and CDR2: SGHNT and YENEEA. The ends were cut back, 1 base at V and 0 bases at J, with 8 bases in the middle. The CDR3 loop reads CASSLGGYSTDTQYF. CDR3 DNA sequence: TGTGCCAGCAGCTTAGGCGGGTACAGCACAGATACGCAGTATTTT. The full variable domain, its missing parts supplied by reference TRBV11-3 and TRBJ2-3, is EAGVVQSPRYKIIEKKQPVAFWCNPISGHNTLYWYLQNLGQGPELLIRYENEEAVDDSQLPKDRFSAERLKGVDSTLKIQPAELGDSAVYLCASSLGGYSTDTQYFGPGTRLTVL.

The V gene is TRBV27, the J gene TRBJ2-1; possibly TRBD2 for D (5 bases). Germline V gene sequence: CDR1 MNHEY, CDR2 SMNVEV (reference sequence). The CDR3 has 12 amino acids. V was pared by 7 bases and J by 8 bases, with 12 bases between. DNA of the CDR3: TGTGCCAGCACCACTACCGGGGATGAGCAGTTCTTC. It codes for CASTTTGDEQFF.

This chain connects TRBV4-2 to TRBJ1-2; 7 bases fit TRBD1. This CDR3 is 15 amino acids long. Germline V gene data show CDR1 as LGHNA and CDR2 as YNFKEQ. The J segment lost 3 bases and the V segment lost 4 bases, leaving 8 bases of the junction unmatched. The CDR3 sequence: CASSRATGRDYGYTF. DNA of the CDR3: TGTGCCAGCAGCCGAGCGACAGGGCGTGACTATGGCTACACCTTC.

J is TRBJ2-1 and V is TRBV29-1; the match to TRBD2 covers 9 bases. Looked up from germline, CDR1 is SQVTM and CDR2 is ANQGSEA. Germline trimming cut 5 bases from V and 7 bases from J; bases unmatched to any gene: 15. The CDR3 consists of 16 residues. CDR3: CSVPREYLAGRNEQFF. The CDR3 DNA reads TGCAGCGTTCCAAGGGAGTACCTAGCGGGAAGGAATGAGCAGTTCTTC.

The V and J genes are TRBV28 and TRBJ2-2; 10 bases align to TRBD1. The J segment lost 5 bases and the V segment lost 3 bases, leaving 3 bases of the junction unmatched. CDR1 and CDR2 (germline): MDHEN, SYDVKM. The CDR3 extends over 15 amino acids. The CDR3 DNA sequence: TGTGCCAGCAGTTTCGTGGACAGGGGGACCGGGGAGCTGTTTTTT. Protein: CASSFVDRGTGELFF.

This clone was seen a single time. The V and J genes are TRBV15 and TRBJ2-1, with D perhaps matching TRBD2 (5 bases). This CDR3 contains 15 residues. The germline V and J ends were trimmed by 4 bases and 9 bases, with 19 bases remaining between them. Germline CDR1 LNHNV, CDR2 YYDKDF (reference sequence). CDR3 in DNA: TGTGCCACCAGCACAATACGAACTAGATCTGTTGAGCAGTTCTTC. It specifies CATSTIRTRSVEQFF.

The rearrangement joins TRBV7-2 to TRBJ2-5, with D perhaps matching TRBD1 (5 bases). The CDR3 spans 14 residues. In germline, CDR1 is SGHTA, CDR2 FQGNSA. Trimming took off 1 base at V and 4 bases at J, with 10 bases between the two ends. The CDR3, as DNA: TGTGCCAGCAGCTTAGACAGGTCGATAGAGACCCAGTACTTC. It encodes CASSLDRSIETQYF.

This chain joins TRBV19 and TRBJ2-4; D is unclear. CDR1 and CDR2 from the germline V gene are LNHDA and SQIVND (reference sequence). There are 14 residues in the CDR3. Trimming shortened V by 9 bases and J by 2 bases, and 14 bases separated the two germline ends. In DNA form, the CDR3 reads TGTGCCAGCGCCCCGGGCGGAACCAAAAACATTCAGTACTTC. This translates into CASAPGGTKNIQYF. The complete variable domain, with remaining parts taken from reference TRBV19 and TRBJ2-4, reads DGGITQSPKYLFRKEGQNVTLSCEQNLNHDAMYWYRQDPGQGLRLIYYSQIVNDFQKGDIAEGYSVSREKKESFPLTVTSAQKNPTAFYLCASAPGGTKNIQYFGAGTRLSVL.

The chain carries TRBV5-1 and TRBJ2-7, with D possibly called TRBD1 or TRBD2 (5 bases each). This CDR3 spans 15 amino acids. Germline values: CDR1 SGHRS, CDR2 YFSETQ. The ends were cut back, 5 bases at V and 2 bases at J, with 17 bases in the middle. The CDR3 here is CASRRTTGTPYEQYF. CDR3 in DNA: TGCGCCAGCAGGCGCACAACCGGGACCCCCTACGAGCAGTACTTC. Using reference TRBV5-1 and TRBJ2-7 for the parts outside the CDR3, the full variable domain is KAGVTQTPRYLIKTRGQQVTLSCSPISGHRSVSWYQQTPGQGLQFLFEYFSETQRNKGNFPGRFSGRQFSNSRSEMNVSTLELGDSALYLCASRRTTGTPYEQYFGPGTRLTVT.

This clone has only one observation. The V gene is TRBV7-2, the J gene TRBJ1-1; perhaps TRBD1 as D (5 bases). Trimming left V 5 bases short and J 4 bases short, with 17 bases between. The CDR3 length is 15 residues. Germline lookup yields CDR1 SGHTA and CDR2 FQGNSA. The CDR3 region is CASSRPPGVGTEAFF. The CDR3 nucleotides read TGTGCCAGCAGCCGCCCCCCGGGGGTTGGCACTGAAGCTTTCTTT.

This clone occurred a few times. V gene TRBV5-1 combines with J gene TRBJ1-1, with TRBD1 identical over 8 bases. The V and J ends lost 4 bases and 5 bases, in that order; junction bases with no gene match: 4. Germline-derived CDR1 and CDR2 are SGHRS and YFSETQ. There are 13 residues in the CDR3. CDR3 DNA: TGCGCCAGCAGCCTGACAGGGGAGACTGAAGCTTTCTTT. Protein product: CASSLTGETEAFF.

The chain couples TRBV12-5 to TRBJ2-5, with D possibly called TRBD1 or TRBD2 (6 bases each). The CDR3 runs to 14 residues. Germline V lookup: CDR1 LGHNT, CDR2 FRNRAP. Trimming shortened V by 5 bases and J by 1 base, and 11 bases separated the two germline ends. CDR3 residues: CASGRGGLQETQYF. As DNA, the CDR3 is TGTGCTAGTGGTCGTGGGGGGCTCCAAGAGACCCAGTACTTC.

CDR3 amino acids: CASSLGTSGPVSSYEQYF. CDR3 sequence (DNA): TGTGCCAGCAGCTTAGGGACTAGCGGGCCGGTTAGCTCCTACGAGCAGTACTTC. The chain couples TRBV7-6 to TRBJ2-7, with TRBD2 matching over 11 bases. The CDR3 has 18 residues. V was clipped by 1 base and J by 0 bases; unmatched bases: 8. Germline CDR1 reads SGHVS; CDR2 reads FNYEAQ.

The rearrangement uses TRBV27 and TRBJ2-2; D is perhaps TRBD1 (6 bases). Germline V gene sequence: CDR1 MNHEY, CDR2 SMNVEV (reference sequence). The CDR3 is 13 residues long. Trimming shortened V by 6 bases and J by 8 bases, and 13 bases separated the two germline ends. The CDR3 loop is CASSPGDIGELFF. The CDR3 DNA reads as TGTGCCAGCAGCCCAGGGGATATAGGGGAGCTGTTTTTT.

The rearrangement links TRBV15 to TRBJ1-6; D possibly corresponds to TRBD1 (6 bases). The CDR3 extends over 14 amino acids. Germline V gene data show CDR1 as LNHNV and CDR2 as YYDKDF (reference sequence). Trimming took off 0 bases at V and 9 bases at J, with 9 bases between the two ends. The CDR3 coding sequence is TGTGCCACCAGCAGAGACAGGGGAGGTTCACCCCTCCACTTT. It yields the protein CATSRDRGGSPLHF.

The rearrangement joins TRBV7-2 to TRBJ1-2; D unclear. The V end lost 1 base, the J end lost 2 bases, and 11 bases lay between the germline ends. The CDR3 is made up of 15 amino acids. The germline CDR1 and CDR2 sequences are SGHTA and FQGNSA. The CDR3, as DNA: TGTGCCAGCAGCTTAGGGTTTGGGGAGAACTATGGCTACACCTTC. Translating gives CASSLGFGENYGYTF.